The source of this T cell receptor (beta chain) is a study of T cells in Graves' hyperthyroidism and ophthalmopathy (dated by TCRdb to about 2019). General notes on the study: Peripheral blood was collected at initial diagnosis, before any treatment. To identify distinguishing TCR V-J signatures, a discovery cohort of about 100 patients was used, comprising approximately 40 with Graves' ophthalmopathy and around 57 with stable Graves' hyperthyroidism. Whether ophthalmopathy could be predicted prospectively was tested in an independent validation cohort made up of roughly 19 hyperthyroidism patients plus 17 patients who later progressed to ophthalmopathy. The roughly 91 discovery patients were randomly split 7:3 into training and test sets. In several Graves' hyperthyroidism patients, the study also compared T-cell repertoires from thyroid tissue with T-cell repertoires from blood. Following sampling, methimazole starting at 30 mg daily was given to hyperthyroidism patients, and high-dose intravenous methylprednisolone was given to ophthalmopathy patients. TCR Vbeta CDR3 sequencing of 140 or so peripheral blood samples (more than 40 ophthalmopathy, 75 hyperthyroidism and roughly 17 progressor patients) is reported in the paper. Paper-wide results and their limitations: Most expanded thyroid clonotypes (frequency above 0.001) were also detected in blood, suggesting blood repertoires may reflect thyroid immune responses. Sample size was not statistically predetermined, and investigators were not blinded to group allocation. In validation, the model predicted progression to ophthalmopathy a median of about 6.5 months before onset, with roughly 70% sensitivity and about 72% specificity. Ophthalmopathy was separated from stable hyperthyroidism by a 13 V-J signature model, with around 88% sensitivity and approximately 84% specificity obtained in cross-validation and 80%/75% obtained in testing.

The hyperthyroidism patients were between 18 and 65 years old and newly diagnosed, with a disease duration of less than 2 months. Patients with uncontrolled infections, other autoimmune diseases, pregnancy or lactation were excluded. Clinical symptoms, serum thyroxine and TRAb, thyroid ultrasound, and orbital computed tomography formed the basis for the diagnoses. Blood from progressor patients was collected at the time of first diagnosis with hyperthyroidism, before any ophthalmopathy symptoms had appeared. PBMCs were separated from under 12 ml of fresh peripheral blood using Ficoll-Paque density gradient centrifugation. Progressor patients were initially diagnosed with Graves' hyperthyroidism and developed ophthalmopathy during follow-up. Total RNA was extracted with Trizol reagent, and quality was checked on an Agilent 2100 Bioanalyzer. TCR beta CDR3 regions were amplified from RNA transcripts. For the first round of RT-PCR on the TCR CDR3, the HTBI primer set was used together with the Qiagen OneStep RT-PCR kit. The libraries were constructed in a second round of multiplex PCR and then size-selected and purified. Libraries were sequenced paired-end with 100 bp reads on an Illumina HiSeq2000. The study's processing was this. SOAPnuke was used to process the raw data, with reads discarded if the reads contained adapters or uncalled bases, had a mean Phred below 15, or lacked an exact constant-primer or identifier match. COPE v1.2.5 was used to merge high-quality paired reads, and clonotypes were defined as unique nucleotide sequences. Clonotypes were aligned to IMGT TRBV, TRBD and TRBJ reference segments using MiTCR v1.1. The analysis included only V-J combinations with a frequency above 0.0001, which together covered roughly 99% of the repertoires. The TCS score was defined as F50 (clonal expansion) divided by E x V (chaos), with BLOSUM62-based TCRdist calculated between CDR3 peptides within each V-J. Welch's t-statistics and random forest reduced 450 to 600 V-J features to about 13, which were used in a naive Bayes classifier (R e1071). TCRdb redid the processing of the public reads, applying fastp at Q25 and MiXCR, and retained in-frame beta chains. Duplicate CDR3 protein sequences are folded into a single record with the most common DNA and genes. The V and J calls, along with clone size, are taken from TCRdb and not from the paper's own processing. This sample gives roughly 170,000 distinct CDR3 sequences in total; over 8% of them show up just once. Around 20% of the sample lies in the top ten.

Many counts were recorded for this clonotype. Its target antigen remains unknown. Base qualities were left out, and no much larger clone turns up one base away. Sequenced sample: blood. The TCR sequence derives from a woman between 18 and 30 years old with Graves' hyperthyroidism that later progressed to Graves' ophthalmopathy.

The CDR3 reads CASSGGQVEKLFF. The DNA sequence is TGTGCCAGCAGCGGGGGACAGGTTGAAAAACTGTTTTTT. Rearrangement joined TRBV9 to TRBJ1-4, with 8 bases aligning to TRBD1. Trimming removed 3 bases from V and 7 bases from J; the gene matches leave 2 bases unexplained. Including the terminal cysteine and phenylalanine, the CDR3 comprises 13 residues. Of the read, only the CDR3 DNA is kept; its 39 bases are in frame from base 1. CDR1 and CDR2, looked up from the germline V gene, are SGDLS and YYNGEE.